This paragraph covers one T cell receptor beta chain sequence. The sample belongs to a study of shared clonotypes between healthy human individuals. Each replicate PCR on the sorted subsets used about 0.2 ug DNA (roughly 30,000 T cell genomes). Original processing methods: In the immunoSEQ data, sequences were junction-only and lacked quality scores, so filtering differed. Libraries were prepared by immunoSEQ multiplex PCR; TCRdb keeps only in-frame clonotypes and omits some of them. V and J calls and clone size are those listed in that table; D and trimming were worked out from the DNA. The sample records roughly 2 million clones, roughly 96% being singletons. The sequence was obtained from a man aged 18 to 29 in good health. Sequencing was carried out using naive CD4+ T cells sorted from blood. This sample's subset: CD45RA+ positively selected.

The CDR3 protein is CASRHGTANTEAFF. CDR3 DNA: TGTGCCAGCAGACACGGGACTGCGAACACTGAAGCTTTCTTT. This rearrangement joins TRBV6-5 to TRBJ1-1; possibly TRBD1 for D (5 bases). Deletions cut 6 bases from V and 1 base from J, with 12 bases between. This CDR3 contains 14 residues. Germline V lookup: CDR1 MNHEY, CDR2 SVGAGI.